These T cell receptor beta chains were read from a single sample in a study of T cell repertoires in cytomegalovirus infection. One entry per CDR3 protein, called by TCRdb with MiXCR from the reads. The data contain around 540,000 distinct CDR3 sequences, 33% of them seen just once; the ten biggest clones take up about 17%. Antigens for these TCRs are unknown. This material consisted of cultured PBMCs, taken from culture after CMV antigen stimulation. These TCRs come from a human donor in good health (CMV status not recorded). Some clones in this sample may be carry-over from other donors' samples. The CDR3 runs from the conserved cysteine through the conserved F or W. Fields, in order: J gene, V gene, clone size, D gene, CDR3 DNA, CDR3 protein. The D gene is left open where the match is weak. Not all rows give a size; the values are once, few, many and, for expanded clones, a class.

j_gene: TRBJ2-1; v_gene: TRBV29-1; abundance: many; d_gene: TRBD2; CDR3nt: TGCAGCGTTGATGCTAGCGGAACCTACAATGAGCAGTTCTTC; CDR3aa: CSVDASGTYNEQFF
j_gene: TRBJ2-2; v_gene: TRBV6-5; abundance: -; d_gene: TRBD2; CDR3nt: TGTGCCAGCAGTTACTTCCCTAGCGGGAACACCGGGGAGCTGTTTTTT; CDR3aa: CASSYFPSGNTGELFF
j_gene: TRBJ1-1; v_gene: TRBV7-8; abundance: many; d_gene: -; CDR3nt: TGTGCCAGCAGCTTACGTTGGGGAGATCCTGAAGCTTTCTTT; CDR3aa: CASSLRWGDPEAFF
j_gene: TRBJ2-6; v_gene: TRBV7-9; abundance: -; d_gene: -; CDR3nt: TGTGCCAGCACCGAGAAGGGGGGGTTGAGCTCTGGGGCCAACGTCCTGACTTTC; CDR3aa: CASTEKGGLSSGANVLTF
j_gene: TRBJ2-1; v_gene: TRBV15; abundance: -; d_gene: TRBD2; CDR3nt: TGTGCCACCAGCGGGAGGGCGTCCTACAATGAGCAGTTCTTC; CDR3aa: CATSGRASYNEQFF
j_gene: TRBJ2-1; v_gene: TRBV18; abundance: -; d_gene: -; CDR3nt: TGTGCCAGCTCAGACTTTGGAGGCTATGAGCAGTTCTTC; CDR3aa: CASSDFGGYEQFF
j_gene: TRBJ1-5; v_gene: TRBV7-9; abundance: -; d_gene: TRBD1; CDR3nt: TGTGCCAGCAGCTTAGACAGGGGTATAGCCCAGCATTTT; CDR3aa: CASSLDRGIAQHF
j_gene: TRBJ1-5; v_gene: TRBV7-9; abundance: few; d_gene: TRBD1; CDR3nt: TGTGCCAGCAGCGGACCCGGGACAGGGGGCGCCCGGCAGCCCCAGCATTTT; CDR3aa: CASSGPGTGGARQPQHF
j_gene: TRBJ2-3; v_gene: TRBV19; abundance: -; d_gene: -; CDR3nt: TGTGCCGCCGGGGGACGGAACCGAGATACGCAGTATTTT; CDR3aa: CAAGGRNRDTQYF
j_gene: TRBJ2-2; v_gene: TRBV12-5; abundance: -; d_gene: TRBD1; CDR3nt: TGTGCTAGTGGTACGCGCAGGACAGGGGGTATTTTGTCCAACACCGGGGAGCTGTTTTTT; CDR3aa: CASGTRRTGGILSNTGELFF
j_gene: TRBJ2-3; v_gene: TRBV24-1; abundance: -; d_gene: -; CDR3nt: TGTGCCACCAGTAATTCTGATGGAGGGGGCGAACGAGATACGCAGTATTTT; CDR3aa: CATSNSDGGGERDTQYF
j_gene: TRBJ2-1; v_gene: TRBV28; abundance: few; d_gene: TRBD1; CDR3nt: TGTGCCAGCAGTCTTCTGACAGGGGAGCAGTTCTTC; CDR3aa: CASSLLTGEQFF
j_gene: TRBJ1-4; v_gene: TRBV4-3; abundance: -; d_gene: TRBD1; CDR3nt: TGCGCCAGCAGCGCCTGGACAGGGAATGAAAAACTGTTTTTT; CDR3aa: CASSAWTGNEKLFF
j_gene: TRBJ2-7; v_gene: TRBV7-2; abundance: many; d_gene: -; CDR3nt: TGTGCCAGCAGCAATGAGGGCTACGAGCAGTACTTC; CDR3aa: CASSNEGYEQYF
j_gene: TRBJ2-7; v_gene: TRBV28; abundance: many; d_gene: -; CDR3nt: TGTGCCAGCAGTCGGAGGGTCTACGAGCAGTACTTC; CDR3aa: CASSRRVYEQYF
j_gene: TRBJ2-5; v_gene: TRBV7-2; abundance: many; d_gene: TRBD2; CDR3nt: TGTGCCAGCAGCGAACGGGGGACTAGCGGACTCCCAGAGACCCAGTACTTC; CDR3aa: CASSERGTSGLPETQYF
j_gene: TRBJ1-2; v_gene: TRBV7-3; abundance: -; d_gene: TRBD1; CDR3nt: TGTGCCAGCAGCTTAACGGCAGGGGGTCCTGGCTACACCTTC; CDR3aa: CASSLTAGGPGYTF
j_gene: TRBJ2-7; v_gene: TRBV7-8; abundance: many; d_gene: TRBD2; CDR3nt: TGTGCCAGCAGCCTAAGCGGGAGGGCCCACGAGCAGTACTTC; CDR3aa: CASSLSGRAHEQYF
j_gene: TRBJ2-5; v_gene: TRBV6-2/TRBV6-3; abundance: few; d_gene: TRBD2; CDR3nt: TGTGCCAGCAGTTACGGGCCAGCGGGAGGTGCGACCCAGTACTTC; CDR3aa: CASSYGPAGGATQYF
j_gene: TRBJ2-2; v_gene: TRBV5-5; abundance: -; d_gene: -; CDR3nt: TGTGCCAGCAGCTTGAACGATTTGGGGGGAACCGGGGAGCTGTTTTTT; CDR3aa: CASSLNDLGGTGELFF
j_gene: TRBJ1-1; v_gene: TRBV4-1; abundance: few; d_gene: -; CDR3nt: TGCGCCAGCAGCCAAGGGGGGACCCCTGAAGCTTTCTTT; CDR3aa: CASSQGGTPEAFF
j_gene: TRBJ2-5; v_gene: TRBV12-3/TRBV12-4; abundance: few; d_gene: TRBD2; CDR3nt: TGTGCCAGCAGTTTGAGGAGGGGCGAGCGGGAGGCCCAAGAGACCCAGTACTTC; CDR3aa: CASSLRRGEREAQETQYF
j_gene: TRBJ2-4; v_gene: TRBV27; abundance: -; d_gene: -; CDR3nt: TGTGCCAGCAGCTCCCACAGGGCGGGAAACATTCAGTACTTC; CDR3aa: CASSSHRAGNIQYF
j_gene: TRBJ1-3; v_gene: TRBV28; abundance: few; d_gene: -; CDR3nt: TGTGCCAGCAGGTCACAGGCAACTGGAAACACCATATATTTT; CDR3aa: CASRSQATGNTIYF
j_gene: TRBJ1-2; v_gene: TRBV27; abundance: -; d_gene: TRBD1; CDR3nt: TGTGCCAGCAAACCGGGACAGGGGGCGGGTGGCTACACCTTC; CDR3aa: CASKPGQGAGGYTF
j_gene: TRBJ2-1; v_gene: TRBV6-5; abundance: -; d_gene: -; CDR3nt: TGTGCCAGCAGTTACGGGTTGGGGCGGAGCCGGTATGAGCAGTTCTTC; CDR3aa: CASSYGLGRSRYEQFF
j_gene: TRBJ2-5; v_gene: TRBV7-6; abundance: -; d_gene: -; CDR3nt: TGTGCCAGCAGCTCCCAGGAGCAAGAGACCCAGTACTTC; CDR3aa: CASSSQEQETQYF
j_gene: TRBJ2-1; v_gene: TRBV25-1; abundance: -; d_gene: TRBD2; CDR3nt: TGTGCCAGCAGTGAGCGGGAGGGCCGCTACAATGAGCAGTTCTTC; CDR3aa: CASSEREGRYNEQFF
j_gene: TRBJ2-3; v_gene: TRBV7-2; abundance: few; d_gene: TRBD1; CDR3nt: TGTGCCAGCAGCTTAGGCGGGACAGGGCCAGATACGCAGTATTTT; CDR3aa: CASSLGGTGPDTQYF
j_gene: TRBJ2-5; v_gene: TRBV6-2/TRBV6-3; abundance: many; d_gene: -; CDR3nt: TGTGCAAGCAGCGGGTGGGTTTCTGAGACCCAGTACTTC; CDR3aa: CASSGWVSETQYF
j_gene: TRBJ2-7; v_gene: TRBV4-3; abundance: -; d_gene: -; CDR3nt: TGCGCCAGCAGCCAAGGACAGAGCCCTCCCTACGAGCAGTACTTC; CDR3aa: CASSQGQSPPYEQYF
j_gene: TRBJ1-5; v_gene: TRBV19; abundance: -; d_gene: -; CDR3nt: TGTGCCAGTAGGGGAACTCCCCTAGGCAATCAGCCCCAGCATTTT; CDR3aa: CASRGTPLGNQPQHF
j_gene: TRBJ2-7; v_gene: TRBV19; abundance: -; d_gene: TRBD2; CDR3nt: TGTGCCAGTAGTATAGTCGCGGGAGGCTCCTACGAGCAGTACTTC; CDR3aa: CASSIVAGGSYEQYF
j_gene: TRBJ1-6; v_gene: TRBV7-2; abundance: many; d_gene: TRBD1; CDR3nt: TGTGCCAGCAGCTCCCCCTCGGGACAGGGGGTCATCCTCCACTTT; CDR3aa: CASSSPSGQGVILHF
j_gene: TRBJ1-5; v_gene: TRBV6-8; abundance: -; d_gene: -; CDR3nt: TGTGCCAGCAGTGATACTCGGGCGGGGGTGGATCAGCCCCAGCATTTT; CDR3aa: CASSDTRAGVDQPQHF
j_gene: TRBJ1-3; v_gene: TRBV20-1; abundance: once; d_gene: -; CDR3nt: TGCAGTGCTACTGACCGTGGCGGAAACACCATATATTTT; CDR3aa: CSATDRGGNTIYF
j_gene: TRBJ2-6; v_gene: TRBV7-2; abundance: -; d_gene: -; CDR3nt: TGTGCCAGCAGCCCCCGTGGGTCGATCTCTGGGGCCAACGTCCTGACTTTC; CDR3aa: CASSPRGSISGANVLTF
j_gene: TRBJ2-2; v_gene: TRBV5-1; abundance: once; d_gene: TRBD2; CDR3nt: TGCGCCAGCAGCGGGGGACTAGAAGTCACCGGGGAGCTGTTTTTT; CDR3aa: CASSGGLEVTGELFF
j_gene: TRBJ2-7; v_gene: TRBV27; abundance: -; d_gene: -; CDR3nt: TGTGCCAGCAGTTTTCTCAGTAGCGGCACCGCCTACGAGCAGTACTTC; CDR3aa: CASSFLSSGTAYEQYF
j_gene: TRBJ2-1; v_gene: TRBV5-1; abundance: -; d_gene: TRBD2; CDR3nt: TGCGCCAGCAGCTCGAGACTAGCGGGAGAAGGTAACAATGAGCAGTTCTTC; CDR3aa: CASSSRLAGEGNNEQFF
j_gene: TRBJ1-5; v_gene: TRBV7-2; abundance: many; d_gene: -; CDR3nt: TGTGCCAGCAGCCGGACGGTTAGCAATCAGCCCCAGCATTTT; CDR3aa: CASSRTVSNQPQHF
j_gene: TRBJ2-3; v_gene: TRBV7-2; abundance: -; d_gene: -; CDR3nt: TGTGCCAGCAGCTTACTAGTTATCACAGATACGCAGTATTTT; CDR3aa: CASSLLVITDTQYF
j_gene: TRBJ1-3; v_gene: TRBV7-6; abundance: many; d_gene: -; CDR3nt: TGTGCCAGCAGCCTAGGGACCGCACAGTCTGGAAACACCATATATTTT; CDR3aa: CASSLGTAQSGNTIYF
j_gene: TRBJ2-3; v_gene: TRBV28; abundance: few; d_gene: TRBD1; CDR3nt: TGTGCCAGCACCCCGCCGGGGACAGGGACTGGGACAGATACGCAGTATTTT; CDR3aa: CASTPPGTGTGTDTQYF
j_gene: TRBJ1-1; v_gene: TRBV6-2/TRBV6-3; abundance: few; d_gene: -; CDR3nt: TGTGCCAGCAGTTACGCGGGCAGGCCTGAAGCTTTCTTT; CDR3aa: CASSYAGRPEAFF
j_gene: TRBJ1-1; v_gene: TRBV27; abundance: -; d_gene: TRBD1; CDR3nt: TGTGCCAGCAGTGCTACGGGACAGCTAGTCATGAACACTGAAGCTTTCTTT; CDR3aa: CASSATGQLVMNTEAFF